These 14 T cell receptor beta chains share one sample of origin, sequenced in a study of blood T cell repertoires in COVID-19. The data were produced by immunoSEQ multiplex PCR, yet TCRdb's version contains in-frame clones alone and is incomplete. This table has more than 200,000 clones, around nine tenths appearing once. The sample taken for sequencing was peripheral blood. The receptors were gathered from a woman between 40 and 55 years old who had recovered from COVID-19.

V usage is TRBV4-1 and J usage is TRBJ2-5; 14 bases are shared with TRBD2. CDR3 length: 16 residues. V was pared by 4 bases and J by 5 bases, with 6 bases of the junction left unmatched. Germline V CDR1 and CDR2: MGHRA, YSYEKL. The DNA of the CDR3 is TGCGCCAGCAGCCGGGGACTAGCGGGAGACGGGGAGACCCAGTACTTC. It yields the protein CASSRGLAGDGETQYF.

The genes are TRBV7-8 and TRBJ2-1, with TRBD1 identical over 8 bases. There are 18 residues in the CDR3. The germline V gene has CDR1 SGHVS and CDR2 FQNEAQ. Germline trimming cut 5 bases from V and 8 bases from J; bases unmatched to any gene: 20. For the CDR3, the DNA is TGTGCCAGCAGCCCCGCCAGGGGGCGAGATCGAGTAAGCGATGAGCAGTTCTTC. Protein product: CASSPARGRDRVSDEQFF. The full variable domain, completed using reference TRBV7-8 and TRBJ2-1, is GAGVSQSPRYKVAKRGQDVALRCDPISGHVSLFWYQQALGQGPEFLTYFQNEAQLDKSGLPSDRFFAERPEGSVSTLKIQRTQQEDSAVYLCASSPARGRDRVSDEQFFGPGTRLTVL.

V usage is TRBV5-1 and J usage is TRBJ1-4; no clear D. The germline gives CDR1 SGHRS, CDR2 YFSETQ. The CDR3 has 15 residues. The V and J ends lost 1 base and 2 bases respectively, with 9 bases between them. The CDR3 DNA sequence: TGCGCCAGCAGCTTGAACCTAGGCACTAATGAAAAACTGTTTTTT. Protein: CASSLNLGTNEKLFF.

The CDR3 DNA sequence: TGTGCCAGCTCAACTGGGGCTAGCGGGAGGTTCTACGAGCAGTACTTC. Protein: CASSTGASGRFYEQYF. This chain connects TRBV18 to TRBJ2-7; 11 bases line up with TRBD2. This CDR3 contains 16 residues. V shed 5 bases, J shed 3 bases, and the junction held 9 bases outside the gene matches. The germline V gene has CDR1 KGHSH and CDR2 LQKENI.

This chain connects TRBV4-3 to TRBJ2-7, with TRBD2 matching over 8 bases. The junction had 3 bases not matched to a gene; V was cut back by 4 bases and J by 4 bases. Germline V gene sequence: CDR1 LGHNA, CDR2 YSLEER. CDR3 size: 13 residues. DNA of the CDR3: TGCGCCAGCAGCCCCGGGGGGGGTTACGAGCAGTACTTC. It specifies CASSPGGGYEQYF.

The chain has TRBV7-2 and TRBJ1-5; TRBD1 might be the D (5 bases). Germline V gives CDR1 SGHTA, CDR2 FQGNSA. The CDR3 runs 15 residues. The ends were cut back, 3 bases at V and 3 bases at J, with 12 bases in the middle. The CDR3 DNA reads as TGTGCCAGCAGCTTCGGCGGGGCCCACAATCAGCCCCAGCATTTT. Its protein product is CASSFGGAHNQPQHF.

The V call is TRBV28, the J call TRBJ2-7; a possible D gene is TRBD2 (7 bases). V gave up 6 bases and J gave up 2 bases, with 14 bases separating them. This CDR3 comprises 14 residues. Germline CDR1 MDHEN, CDR2 SYDVKM. CDR3 sequence: CASRSGGPPYEQYF. Written as DNA, the CDR3 is TGTGCCAGCAGGTCCGGGGGGCCACCCTACGAGCAGTACTTC.

The chain links TRBV18 to TRBJ2-7, with TRBD1 matching over 12 bases. The V gene's germline CDR1 is KGHSH and CDR2 LQKENI. The CDR3 has 15 residues. V lost 5 bases to trimming and J lost 2 bases; unmatched junction nucleotides: 4. DNA of the CDR3: TGTGCCAGCTCATCCGGGACAGGGGGCGCCTACGAGCAGTACTTC. Its translation: CASSSGTGGAYEQYF.

This chain connects TRBV6-2 or TRBV6-3 to TRBJ2-3; the match to TRBD1 covers 8 bases. CDR3 length: 16 residues. V dropped 2 bases and J dropped 3; count of bases not matched to a gene: 7. Germline lookup yields CDR1 MNHEY and CDR2 SVGEGT. CDR3: CASSYRAQGGTDTQYF. The CDR3, as DNA: TGTGCCAGCAGTTACAGGGCACAGGGGGGAACAGATACGCAGTATTTT.

This chain links TRBV19 with TRBJ2-5; perhaps TRBD2 as D (6 bases). CDR3 length equals 12 residues. The germline V and J ends were trimmed by 8 bases and 2 bases, with 9 bases remaining between them. CDR1 is LNHDA and CDR2 is SQIVND in the germline V gene (reference sequence). CDR3 in amino acids: CASGLSQETQYF. Here the CDR3 DNA reads TGTGCCAGTGGACTATCACAAGAGACCCAGTACTTC. Together with reference TRBV19 and TRBJ2-5, the CDR3 gives the full variable domain: DGGITQSPKYLFRKEGQNVTLSCEQNLNHDAMYWYRQDPGQGLRLIYYSQIVNDFQKGDIAEGYSVSREKKESFPLTVTSAQKNPTAFYLCASGLSQETQYFGPGTRLLVL.

The chain employs TRBV28 and TRBJ1-3; 8 bases line up with TRBD1. J gave up 2 bases and V 3 bases, and 9 bases lay outside the gene matches. Germline-derived CDR1 and CDR2 are MDHEN and SYDVKM. There are 17 residues in the CDR3. The CDR3 loop reads CASSFRGNRGTGNTIYF. CDR3 DNA: TGTGCCAGCAGTTTTCGCGGGAACAGGGGGACTGGAAACACCATATATTTT.

The chain has TRBV7-9 and TRBJ2-1; 11 bases are a match to TRBD2. After removal of 2 bases from V and 12 bases from J, the junction contained 3 bases not matched to a gene. There are 13 residues in the CDR3. Germline loops: CDR1 SEHNR, CDR2 FQNEAQ (reference sequence). The DNA of the CDR3 is TGTGCCAGCAGCTTACGGCTAGCGGGGGGGCAGTTCTTC. The encoded protein is CASSLRLAGGQFF.

This clone appeared a single time. The chain employs TRBV2 and TRBJ1-1; TRBD1 matches at 7 bases. V shed 6 bases and J 4 bases; nucleotides not matched to a gene: 17. CDR1 and CDR2 (germline): SNHLY, FYNNEI. This CDR3 spans 17 amino acids. CDR3 bases: TGTGCCAGCAGGAGGACCCCGGGACAGTCCTTGGGCACTGAAGCTTTCTTT. This codes for CASRRTPGQSLGTEAFF. The full variable domain, its missing parts supplied by reference TRBV2 and TRBJ1-1, is EPEVTQTPSHQVTQMGQEVILRCVPISNHLYFYWYRQILGQKVEFLVSFYNNEISEKSEIFDDQFSVERPDGSNFTLKIRSTKLEDSAMYFCASRRTPGQSLGTEAFFGQGTRLTVV.

V and J are TRBV18 and TRBJ2-7, with 10 bases aligning to TRBD1. CDR3 length: 14 amino acids. Germline lookup yields CDR1 KGHSH and CDR2 LQKENI. The ends lost 5 bases at V and 2 bases at J; junction bases unmatched: 3. This CDR3 is CASSGTGVAYEQYF. The CDR3 DNA sequence: TGTGCCAGCTCAGGGACAGGGGTCGCCTACGAGCAGTACTTC.